This entry describes one T cell receptor beta chain. This entry is derived from a study of cytomegalovirus exposure and HLA in healthy donors. Sequenced by immunoSEQ multiplex PCR; TCRdb stores in-frame clones only, minus some. Of about 74,000 clones listed, 94% are singletons. Germline CDR1 reads MDHEN; CDR2 reads SYDVKM. The V end was cut by 5 bases, the J end by 6 bases, with 17 bases between. The CDR3 has 15 amino acids. The specimen sequenced was PBMCs. The sequence derives from a man between 18 and 35 years old in good health and CMV-seropositive. The J gene is TRBJ1-5, the V gene TRBV28; perhaps TRBD1 as D (6 bases). CDR3 DNA sequence: TGTGCCAGCAGTAGAACGGCAGGGGTAGGTCAGCCCCAGCATTTT. This sequence encodes CASSRTAGVGQPQHF.